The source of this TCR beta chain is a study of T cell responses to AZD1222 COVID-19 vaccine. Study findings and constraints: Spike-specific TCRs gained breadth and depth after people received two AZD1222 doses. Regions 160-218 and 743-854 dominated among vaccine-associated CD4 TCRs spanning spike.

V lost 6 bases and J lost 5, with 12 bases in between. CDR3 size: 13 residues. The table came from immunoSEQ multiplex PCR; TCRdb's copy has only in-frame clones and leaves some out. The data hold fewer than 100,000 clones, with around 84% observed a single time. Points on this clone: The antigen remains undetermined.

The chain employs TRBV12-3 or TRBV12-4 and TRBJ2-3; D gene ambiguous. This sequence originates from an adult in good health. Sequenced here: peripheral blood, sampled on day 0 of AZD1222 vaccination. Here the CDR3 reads CASSNEAGDTQYF. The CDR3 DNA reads TGTGCCAGCAGCAATGAGGCCGGAGATACGCAGTATTTT.